This is a list of T cell receptor beta chains from one sample in a study of T cell repertoires in aging, cancer and after chemotherapy. A single record per CDR3 protein comes from TCRdb applying MiXCR to the multiplex PCR reads. Of around 10,000 distinct CDR3 sequences in the sample, approximately 32% are singletons; the top ten hold 19%. The sequenced sample was blood. All receptors come from a human donor in good health. The donor label of this sample is uncertain. Both conserved end residues are part of each CDR3. D genes are given only for firm matches. Rows may omit the clone size; those that give it use once, few, many or a size class.

abundance,j_gene,d_gene,v_gene,CDR3aa,CDR3nt
medium-sized,TRBJ1-2,NA,TRBV15,CATSRGGSIYGYTF,TGTGCCACCAGCAGAGGCGGTAGCATCTATGGCTACACCTTC
NA,TRBJ2-3,NA,TRBV7-6,CASSRNTEWGGGDTQYF,TGTGCCAGCAGCCGAAACACGGAGTGGGGGGGCGGAGATACGCAGTATTTT
few,TRBJ2-3,TRBD1,TRBV11-2,CASSSWGQTNTDTQYF,TGTGCCAGCAGCTCCTGGGGACAGACCAACACAGATACGCAGTATTTT
few,TRBJ1-5,NA,TRBV19,CASSIGPKQTDQPQHF,TGTGCCAGTAGTATCGGACCCAAACAAACGGATCAGCCCCAGCATTTT
NA,TRBJ1-1,NA,TRBV7-6,CASSPTLVGEAFF,TGTGCCAGCAGCCCTACACTAGTAGGGGAAGCTTTCTTT
NA,TRBJ2-5,TRBD1,TRBV6-5,CASKGTGAAGSQETQYF,TGTGCCAGCAAGGGGACAGGGGCCGCAGGTTCACAAGAGACCCAGTACTTC
NA,TRBJ1-6,NA,TRBV2,CASGPIDSHNSPLHF,TGTGCCAGCGGTCCTATAGACAGCCATAATTCACCCCTCCACTTT
NA,TRBJ2-1,TRBD1,TRBV6-1,CASSQTGVWNEQFF,TGTGCCAGCAGTCAGACAGGGGTATGGAATGAGCAGTTCTTC
medium-sized,TRBJ2-1,NA,TRBV30,CAWSVNANEQFF,TGTGCCTGGAGTGTGAACGCCAATGAGCAGTTCTTC
NA,TRBJ1-2,TRBD1,TRBV20-1,CSARQGDYGYTF,TGCAGTGCAAGACAGGGGGACTATGGCTACACCTTC
medium-sized,TRBJ2-2,NA,TRBV19,CASKRDGRTNTGELFF,TGTGCCAGTAAACGGGACGGGCGAACGAACACCGGGGAGCTGTTTTTT
medium-sized,TRBJ1-2,NA,TRBV30,CAWSQGLGYTF,TGTGCCTGGAGTCAGGGCCTAGGCTACACCTTC
NA,TRBJ1-2,NA,TRBV30,CAWSGHERGFYGYTF,TGTGCCTGGAGTGGCCACGAAAGGGGGTTCTATGGCTACACCTTC
NA,TRBJ1-1,NA,TRBV4-1,CASSQDRQHKNTEAFF,TGCGCCAGCAGCCAAGATCGGCAACACAAGAACACTGAAGCTTTCTTT
few,TRBJ1-6,NA,TRBV14,CASSQDWAYNSPLHF,TGTGCCAGCAGCCAAGACTGGGCCTATAATTCACCCCTCCACTTT
few,TRBJ1-1,NA,TRBV20-1,CSARGSLDTEAFF,TGCAGTGCTAGGGGGTCGTTGGACACTGAAGCTTTCTTT
medium-sized,TRBJ2-2,TRBD1,TRBV19,CASSGTGSGELFF,TGTGCCAGTAGCGGGACAGGGTCCGGGGAGCTGTTTTTT
few,TRBJ2-1,TRBD1,TRBV19,CASSSRTGTGRHNEQFF,TGTGCCAGTAGCTCCCGCACCGGGACAGGGCGGCACAATGAGCAGTTCTTC
NA,TRBJ2-5,NA,TRBV12-3/TRBV12-4,CASSFLKTQYF,TGTGCCAGCAGTTTTCTGAAGACCCAGTACTTC
few,TRBJ2-7,NA,TRBV19,CASSIEGTPTYEQYF,TGTGCCAGTAGTATAGAAGGGACACCTACCTACGAGCAGTACTTC
NA,TRBJ1-1,NA,TRBV12-3/TRBV12-4,CATFEGRKAFF,TGTGCCACCTTTGAAGGCAGAAAAGCTTTCTTT
once,TRBJ2-3,NA,TRBV5-4,CASSSGPKQPPSTDTQYF,TGTGCCAGCAGTTCCGGGCCGAAGCAGCCTCCTAGCACAGATACGCAGTATTTT
few,TRBJ1-2,NA,TRBV5-4,CASSLAGRDGYTF,TGTGCCAGCAGCTTGGCAGGGAGGGATGGCTACACCTTC
once,TRBJ2-3,NA,TRBV5-6,CASSHRGGQDTQYF,TGTGCCAGCAGCCATAGGGGGGGGCAAGATACGCAGTATTTT
NA,TRBJ1-6,NA,TRBV27,CASSRPGRGQGSPLHF,TGTGCCAGCAGTCGCCCTGGGCGGGGCCAGGGTTCACCCCTCCACTTT
NA,TRBJ2-2,TRBD1,TRBV29-1,CSAGQVENNGEMFF,TGCAGCGCGGGACAGGTCGAGAACAACGGGGAGATGTTTTTT
medium-sized,TRBJ2-7,TRBD1,TRBV19,CASSKMAGGYEQYF,TGTGCCAGTAGTAAGATGGCAGGGGGTTACGAGCAGTACTTC
NA,TRBJ1-5,TRBD1,TRBV10-3,CAISDWTGGSQPQHF,TGTGCCATCAGTGACTGGACAGGGGGTTCTCAGCCCCAGCATTTT
medium-sized,TRBJ1-1,NA,TRBV6-5,CASSRDGEAFF,TGTGCCAGCAGTAGGGACGGCGAAGCTTTCTTT
NA,TRBJ1-2,NA,TRBV6-4,CASRNGGGNYNYTF,TGTGCCAGCAGAAATGGGGGAGGTAACTATAACTACACCTTC
NA,TRBJ1-1,TRBD1,TRBV6-1,CASSAGQTSPWAFF,TGTGCCAGCAGTGCGGGACAGACCTCCCCCTGGGCTTTCTTT
few,TRBJ1-5,NA,TRBV30,CAWSVVGGLPQPQHF,TGTGCCTGGAGTGTAGTTGGGGGGCTCCCTCAGCCCCAGCATTTT
few,TRBJ1-2,NA,TRBV6-1,CASSEPRTMTNYGYTF,TGTGCCAGCAGTGAACCGCGGACCATGACGAACTATGGCTACACCTTC
NA,TRBJ1-1,NA,TRBV7-9,CASSLWGTGNTEAFF,TGTGCCAGCAGCTTATGGGGGACGGGGAACACTGAAGCTTTCTTT
few,TRBJ1-5,NA,TRBV12-3/TRBV12-4,CASSRSGQVQPQHF,TGTGCCAGCAGCCGATCAGGGCAGGTTCAGCCCCAGCATTTT
few,TRBJ1-2,NA,TRBV19,CASSLGGDTGEGYTF,TGTGCCAGTAGCCTGGGTGGAGACACCGGGGAAGGCTACACCTTC
NA,TRBJ1-4,NA,TRBV27,CASGAFSDERLFF,TGTGCCAGCGGGGCCTTCTCGGATGAAAGACTGTTTTTT
medium-sized,TRBJ2-1,TRBD2,TRBV6-5,CASSYSTGGPNNEQFF,TGTGCCAGCAGTTACTCGACGGGAGGGCCTAACAATGAGCAGTTCTTC
few,TRBJ1-5,NA,TRBV6-1,CASRQFGQPQHF,TGTGCCAGCAGACAGTTCGGGCAGCCCCAGCATTTT
medium-sized,TRBJ1-4,NA,TRBV30,CAWSGTAKWFF,TGTGCCTGGAGTGGAACCGCGAAATGGTTTTTT
few,TRBJ1-2,NA,TRBV19,CASSIGWVNYGYTF,TGTGCCAGTAGTATAGGATGGGTAAACTATGGCTACACCTTC
NA,TRBJ1-1,TRBD1,TRBV27,CASSLGDQGAGRTEAFF,TGTGCCAGCAGTTTGGGGGATCAGGGGGCGGGAAGGACTGAAGCTTTCTTT
few,TRBJ2-7,TRBD1,TRBV7-9,CASSLGTGIHEQYF,TGTGCCAGCAGCCTAGGGACAGGGATCCACGAGCAGTACTTC
NA,TRBJ2-7,TRBD2,TRBV20-1,CSAPWLAGGVEQYF,TGCAGTGCCCCGTGGCTAGCGGGGGGCGTCGAGCAGTACTTC
NA,TRBJ2-7,TRBD1,TRBV10-3,CAISEGGRTLYEQYF,TGTGCCATCAGTGAAGGGGGCCGCACCCTCTACGAGCAGTACTTC
NA,TRBJ2-1,NA,TRBV19,CASNVGGPYNEQFF,TGTGCCAGTAATGTGGGGGGCCCCTACAATGAGCAGTTCTTC
medium-sized,TRBJ1-2,NA,TRBV15,CATSLTGGYGYTF,TGTGCCACCAGCTTGACCGGTGGCTATGGCTACACCTTC
few,TRBJ1-1,NA,TRBV19,CASNGGGVTEAFF,TGTGCCAGTAATGGGGGGGGGGTAACTGAAGCTTTCTTT
medium-sized,TRBJ2-1,NA,TRBV7-6,CASSSGLWEQFF,TGTGCCAGCAGCTCCGGACTATGGGAGCAGTTCTTC
NA,TRBJ2-1,NA,TRBV20-1,CSALLGNNEQFF,TGCAGTGCTCTCCTGGGGAACAATGAGCAGTTCTTC
few,TRBJ1-1,NA,TRBV6-6,CASGGGLGTEAFF,TGTGCCAGCGGTGGTGGTCTGGGCACTGAAGCTTTCTTT
NA,TRBJ2-2,TRBD2,TRBV6-2/TRBV6-3,CASGTSRTGELFF,TGTGCCAGCGGGACTAGCAGAACCGGGGAGCTGTTTTTT
NA,TRBJ2-1,NA,TRBV6-1,CATPASYNEQFF,TGTGCCACCCCTGCCTCCTACAATGAGCAGTTCTTC
NA,TRBJ1-1,NA,TRBV18,CASSPVRGANTEAFF,TGTGCCAGCTCACCGGTTCGGGGGGCAAACACTGAAGCTTTCTTT
few,TRBJ2-4,NA,TRBV30,CAWSAGGNIQYF,TGTGCCTGGAGCGCCGGCGGAAACATTCAGTACTTC